Below, one T cell receptor (beta chain) is given with its context. Its antigen is still unknown. The sample is drawn from a study of blood T cell dynamics during melanoma immunotherapy. As for time point: pre-treatment baseline. Blood was drawn before treatment and at week 3 after checkpoint blockade. This table comes from immunoSEQ multiplex PCR, and its TCRdb copy is limited to in-frame clones, with some not included. The sample has 15,000 to 20,000 clones, about 83% seen once. Overall study results and limits: At W3, later disease-control patients showed bifurcated PBMC repertoire changes, unlike progressors.

V lost 5 bases to trimming and J lost 4 bases, with 21 bases between them. This CDR3 contains 16 residues. Germline CDR1 is SGHDN and CDR2 is FVKESK. This clonotype was obtained from a human donor with melanoma. This specimen consisted of blood, obtained from a patient treated with checkpoint blockade. The chain combines TRBV14 with TRBJ2-7; perhaps TRBD1 as D (6 bases). The CDR3 sequence: CASSKGVAGALYEQYF. The CDR3 DNA sequence: TGTGCCAGCAGCAAAGGAGTAGCAGGGGCCTTATACGAGCAGTACTTC.